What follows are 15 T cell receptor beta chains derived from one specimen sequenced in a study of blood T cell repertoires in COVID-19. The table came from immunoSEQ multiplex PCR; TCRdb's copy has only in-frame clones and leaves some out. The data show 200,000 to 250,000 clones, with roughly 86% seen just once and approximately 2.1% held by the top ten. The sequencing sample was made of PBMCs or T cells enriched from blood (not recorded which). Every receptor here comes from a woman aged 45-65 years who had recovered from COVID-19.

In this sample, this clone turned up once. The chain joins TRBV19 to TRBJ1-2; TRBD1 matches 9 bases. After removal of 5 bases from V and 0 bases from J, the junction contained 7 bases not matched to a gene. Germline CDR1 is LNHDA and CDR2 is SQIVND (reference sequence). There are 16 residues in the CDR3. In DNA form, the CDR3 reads TGTGCCAGTAGTTCAAAGGGGACAGGGTCTAACTATGGCTACACCTTC. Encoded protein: CASSSKGTGSNYGYTF.

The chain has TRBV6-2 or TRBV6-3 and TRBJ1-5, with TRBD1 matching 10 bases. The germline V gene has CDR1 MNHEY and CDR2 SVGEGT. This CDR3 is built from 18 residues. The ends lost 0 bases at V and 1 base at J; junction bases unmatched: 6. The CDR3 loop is CASSYSSSGQGSNQPQHF. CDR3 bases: TGTGCCAGCAGTTACTCGAGTTCGGGACAGGGGAGCAATCAGCCCCAGCATTTT.

The CDR3 is CASRLGLAGGDTQYF. CDR3 DNA: TGTGCCAGCAGGCTGGGACTAGCGGGAGGAGATACGCAGTATTTT. The chain links TRBV28 to TRBJ2-3; 15 nucleotides line up with TRBD2. Germline lookup yields CDR1 MDHEN and CDR2 SYDVKM. Germline trimming cut 6 bases from V and 5 bases from J; bases unmatched to any gene: 3. CDR3 size: 15 residues.

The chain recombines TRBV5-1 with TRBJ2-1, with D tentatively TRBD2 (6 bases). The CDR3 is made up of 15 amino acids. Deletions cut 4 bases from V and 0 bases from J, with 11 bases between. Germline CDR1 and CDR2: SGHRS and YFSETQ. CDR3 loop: CASSRDSGSYNEQFF. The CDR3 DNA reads TGCGCCAGCAGCCGGGACTCCGGCTCCTACAATGAGCAGTTCTTC.

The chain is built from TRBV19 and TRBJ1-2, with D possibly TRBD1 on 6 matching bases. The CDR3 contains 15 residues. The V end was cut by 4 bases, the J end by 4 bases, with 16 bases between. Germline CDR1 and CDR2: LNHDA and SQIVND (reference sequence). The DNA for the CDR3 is TGTGCCAGTAGTACCCCCTACAGGGAGCCCTATGGCTACACCTTC. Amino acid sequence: CASSTPYREPYGYTF.

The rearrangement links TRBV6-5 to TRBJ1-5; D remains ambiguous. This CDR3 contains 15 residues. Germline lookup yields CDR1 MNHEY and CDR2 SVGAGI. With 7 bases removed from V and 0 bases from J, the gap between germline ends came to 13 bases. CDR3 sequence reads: CASTQERYSNQPQHF. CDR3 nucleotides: TGTGCCAGCACTCAGGAAAGGTATAGCAATCAGCCCCAGCATTTT.

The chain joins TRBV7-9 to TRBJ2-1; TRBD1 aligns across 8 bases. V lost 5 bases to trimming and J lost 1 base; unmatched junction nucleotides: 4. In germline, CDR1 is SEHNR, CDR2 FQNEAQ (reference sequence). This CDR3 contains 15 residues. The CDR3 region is CASSVGTGSYNEQFF. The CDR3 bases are TGTGCCAGCAGCGTTGGGACAGGTTCCTACAATGAGCAGTTCTTC.

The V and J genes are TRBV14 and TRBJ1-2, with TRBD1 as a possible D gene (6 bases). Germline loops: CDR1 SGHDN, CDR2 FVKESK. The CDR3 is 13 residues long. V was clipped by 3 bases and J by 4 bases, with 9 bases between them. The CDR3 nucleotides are TGTGCCAGCAGCCATACACAGGGCTATGGCTACACCTTC. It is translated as CASSHTQGYGYTF. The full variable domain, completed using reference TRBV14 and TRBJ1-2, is EAGVTQFPSHSVIEKGQTVTLRCDPISGHDNLYWYRRVMGKEIKFLLHFVKESKQDESGMPNNRFLAERTGGTYSTLKVQPAELEDSGVYFCASSHTQGYGYTFGSGTRLTVV.

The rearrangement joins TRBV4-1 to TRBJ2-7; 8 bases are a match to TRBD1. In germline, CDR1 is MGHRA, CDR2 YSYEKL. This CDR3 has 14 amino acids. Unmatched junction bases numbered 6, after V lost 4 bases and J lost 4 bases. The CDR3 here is CASSPGQESYEQYF. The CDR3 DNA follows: TGCGCCAGCAGCCCGGGACAGGAATCTTACGAGCAGTACTTC.

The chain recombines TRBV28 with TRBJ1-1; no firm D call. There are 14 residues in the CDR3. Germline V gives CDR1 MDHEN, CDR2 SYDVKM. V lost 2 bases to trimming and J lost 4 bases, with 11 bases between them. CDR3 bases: TGTGCCAGCAGTTTAGTTCGGGGTACCACTGAAGCTTTCTTT. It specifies CASSLVRGTTEAFF.

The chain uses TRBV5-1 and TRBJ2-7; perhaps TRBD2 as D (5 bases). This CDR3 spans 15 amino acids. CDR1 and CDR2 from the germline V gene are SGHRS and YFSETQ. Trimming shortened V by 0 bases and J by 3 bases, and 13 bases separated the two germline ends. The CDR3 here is CASSLEGRAGYEQYF. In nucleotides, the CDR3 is TGCGCCAGCAGCTTGGAGGGTAGGGCGGGCTACGAGCAGTACTTC. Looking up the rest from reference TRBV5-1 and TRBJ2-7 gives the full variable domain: KAGVTQTPRYLIKTRGQQVTLSCSPISGHRSVSWYQQTPGQGLQFLFEYFSETQRNKGNFPGRFSGRQFSNSRSEMNVSTLELGDSALYLCASSLEGRAGYEQYFGPGTRLTVT.

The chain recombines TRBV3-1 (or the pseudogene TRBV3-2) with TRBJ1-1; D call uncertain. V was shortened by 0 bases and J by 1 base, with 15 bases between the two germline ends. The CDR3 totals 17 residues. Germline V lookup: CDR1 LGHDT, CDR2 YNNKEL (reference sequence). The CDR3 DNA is TGTGCCAGCAGCCAAGAAGCCTACAGCCCTGGGAACACTGAAGCTTTCTTT. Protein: CASSQEAYSPGNTEAFF.

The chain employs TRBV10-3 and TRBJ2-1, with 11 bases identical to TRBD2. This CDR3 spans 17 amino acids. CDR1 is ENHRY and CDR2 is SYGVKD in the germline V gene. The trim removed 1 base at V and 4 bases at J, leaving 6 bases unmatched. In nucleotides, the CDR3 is TGTGCCATCAGTGAGTTCGGGGGGACTAGCGGATACAATGAGCAGTTCTTC. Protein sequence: CAISEFGGTSGYNEQFF.

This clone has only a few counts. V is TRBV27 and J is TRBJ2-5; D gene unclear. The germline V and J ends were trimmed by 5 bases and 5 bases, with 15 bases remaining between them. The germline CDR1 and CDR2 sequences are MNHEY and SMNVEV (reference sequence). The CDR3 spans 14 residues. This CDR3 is CASSPMYSRETQYF. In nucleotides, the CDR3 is TGTGCCAGCAGTCCAATGTACTCCAGGGAGACCCAGTACTTC.

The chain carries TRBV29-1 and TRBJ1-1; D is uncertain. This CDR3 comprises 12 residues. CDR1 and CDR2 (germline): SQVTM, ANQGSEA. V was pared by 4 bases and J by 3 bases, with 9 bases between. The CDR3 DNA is TGCAGCGTTGTGGTCGGGTACACTGAAGCTTTCTTT. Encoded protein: CSVVVGYTEAFF.